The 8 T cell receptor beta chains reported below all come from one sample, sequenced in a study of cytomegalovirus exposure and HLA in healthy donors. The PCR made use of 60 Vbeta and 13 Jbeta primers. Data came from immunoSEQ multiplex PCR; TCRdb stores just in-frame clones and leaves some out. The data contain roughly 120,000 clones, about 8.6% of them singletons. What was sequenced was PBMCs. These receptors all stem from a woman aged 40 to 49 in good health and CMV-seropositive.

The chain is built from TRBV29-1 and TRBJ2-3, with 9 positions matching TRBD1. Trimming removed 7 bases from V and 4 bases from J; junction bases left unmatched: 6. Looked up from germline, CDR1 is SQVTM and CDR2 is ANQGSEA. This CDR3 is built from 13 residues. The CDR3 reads CSALTGGADTQYF. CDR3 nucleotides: TGCAGCGCCTTGACAGGGGGGGCAGATACGCAGTATTTT.

CDR3: CASGTSGQGFGYSNQPQHF. As DNA, the CDR3 is TGTGCCAGCGGTACTTCGGGACAGGGTTTTGGATATAGCAATCAGCCCCAGCATTTT. The rearrangement uses TRBV2 and TRBJ1-5, with 9 bases fitting TRBD1. The J segment lost 0 bases and the V segment lost 8 bases, leaving 17 bases of the junction unmatched. The V gene's germline CDR1 is SNHLY and CDR2 FYNNEI. The CDR3 length is 19 residues.

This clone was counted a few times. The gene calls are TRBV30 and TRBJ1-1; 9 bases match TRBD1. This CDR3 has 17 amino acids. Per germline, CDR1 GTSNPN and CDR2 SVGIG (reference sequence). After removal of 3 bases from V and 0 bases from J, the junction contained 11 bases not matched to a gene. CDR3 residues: CAWRGTGSTSMNTEAFF. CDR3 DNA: TGTGCCTGGAGGGGGACAGGGAGTACAAGCATGAACACTGAAGCTTTCTTT.

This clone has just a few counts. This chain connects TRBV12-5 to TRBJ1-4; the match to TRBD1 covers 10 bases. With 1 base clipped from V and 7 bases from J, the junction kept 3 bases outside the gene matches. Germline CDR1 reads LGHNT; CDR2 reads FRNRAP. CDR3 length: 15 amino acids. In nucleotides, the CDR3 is TGTGCTAGTGGTTTGGGGACAGGGGGAGTTGAAAAACTGTTTTTT. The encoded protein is CASGLGTGGVEKLFF.

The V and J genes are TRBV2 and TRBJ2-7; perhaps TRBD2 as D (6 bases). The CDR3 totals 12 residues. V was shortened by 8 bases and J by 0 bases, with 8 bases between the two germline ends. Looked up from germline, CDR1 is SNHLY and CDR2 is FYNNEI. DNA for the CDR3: TGTGCCAGCGGAGGGATCTCCTACGAGCAGTACTTC. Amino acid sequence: CASGGISYEQYF.

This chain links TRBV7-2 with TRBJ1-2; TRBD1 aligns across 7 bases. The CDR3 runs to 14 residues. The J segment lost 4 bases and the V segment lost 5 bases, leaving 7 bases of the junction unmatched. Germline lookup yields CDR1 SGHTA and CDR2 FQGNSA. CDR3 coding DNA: TGTGCCAGCAGCCTTCTAGGGACAGCCTATGGCTACACCTTC. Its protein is CASSLLGTAYGYTF.

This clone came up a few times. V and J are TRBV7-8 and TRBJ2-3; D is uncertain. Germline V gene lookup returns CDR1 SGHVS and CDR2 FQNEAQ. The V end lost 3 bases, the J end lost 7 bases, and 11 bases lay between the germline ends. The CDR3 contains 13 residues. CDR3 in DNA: TGTGCCAGCAGCTTTTCCACATCTCATACGCAGTATTTT. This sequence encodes CASSFSTSHTQYF.

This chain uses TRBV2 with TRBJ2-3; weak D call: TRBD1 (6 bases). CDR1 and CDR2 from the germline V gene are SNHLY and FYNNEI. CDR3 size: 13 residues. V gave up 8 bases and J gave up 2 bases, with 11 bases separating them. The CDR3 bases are TGTGCCAGCCGGGACACCCTCACAGATACGCAGTATTTT. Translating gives CASRDTLTDTQYF.